The present entry profiles one TCR beta chain with its context. TCRdb's table, derived via immunoSEQ multiplex PCR, lists solely in-frame clones and lacks some. The sample consists of roughly 120,000 clones, around 86% of them appearing once. This sample was taken from a study of blood T cell repertoires in COVID-19. Germline V gene data show CDR1 as SGHTA and CDR2 as FQGTGA. The J segment lost 1 base and the V segment lost 4 bases, leaving 3 bases of the junction unmatched. CDR3 size: 14 residues. This rearrangement joins TRBV7-3 to TRBJ1-1; 7 nucleotides align to TRBD1. The clonotype was recovered from a woman in her seventies with acute or convalescent COVID-19. The sample comprised peripheral blood. The CDR3 region is CASSSGTANTEAFF. The DNA for the CDR3 is TGTGCCAGCAGCTCCGGGACAGCGAACACTGAAGCTTTCTTT.